This TCR beta chain was captured by sequencing in a study of T cell repertoires in cytomegalovirus infection. Trimming removed 3 bases from V and 3 bases from J, with 20 bases in between. The CDR3 runs 16 residues. Germline CDR1 DFQATT, CDR2 SNEGSKA (reference sequence). As regards this clonotype: Its antigen is unidentified.

One entry per CDR3 protein, called by TCRdb with MiXCR from the reads. The data contain roughly 730,000 distinct CDR3 sequences, 30% to 35% of them singletons. Findings of the study overall: Across the ex vivo response, the dominant clonotypes were HLA-C-restricted CMV-specific TCR beta clonotypes.

The sample was cultured PBMCs, taken from culture after CMV antigen stimulation. The V and J genes are TRBV20-1 and TRBJ1-2, with a possible D match to TRBD1 (6 bases). The TCR comes from a human donor in good health (CMV status not recorded). Some clones in this sample may be carry-over from other donors' samples. CDR3 loop: CSARGYGGGIDYGYTF. CDR3 bases: TGCAGTGCTAGGGGATACGGGGGCGGAATCGACTATGGCTACACCTTC.